This is a list of T cell receptor beta chains from one sample in a study of control samples from healthy donors and cancer patients. Sequencing was performed with immunoSEQ multiplex PCR; in TCRdb, only in-frame clones are kept and a portion is missing. The repertoire holds around 90,000 clones, with about 83% as singletons. Sequences were obtained from blood. These receptors all stem from a woman in her thirties or forties in good health. Each CDR3 is given with its conserved first and last residue. Fields, in order: clone size, V gene, D gene, J gene, CDR3 DNA, CDR3 protein. A D gene is named only where the DNA matches it firmly. Some rows have no size entry. The others give once, few or many, or a class for an expanded clone.

-	TRBV12-3/TRBV12-4	TRBD1	TRBJ1-2	TGTGCCAGCAGTTTTCCGGGACAGGATGGCTACACCTTC	CASSFPGQDGYTF
-	TRBV5-1	-	TRBJ1-2	TGCGCCAGCAGCTTGGACAGTTATGGCTACACCTTC	CASSLDSYGYTF
-	TRBV19	-	TRBJ1-5	TGTGCCAGTCAAAGGGTCAATCAGCCCCAGCATTTT	CASQRVNQPQHF
-	TRBV19	-	TRBJ1-5	TGTGCCAGTAGTTGGACAAAGAATCAGCCCCAGCATTTT	CASSWTKNQPQHF
-	TRBV7-8	TRBD1	TRBJ1-1	TGTGCCAGCAGCTCGAGTCCGGGACAGGCCTTTGAAGCTTTCTTT	CASSSSPGQAFEAFF
-	TRBV7-3	-	TRBJ1-1	TGTGCCAGCAGCTTAATGGGGTCAGGGCACACTGAAGCTTTCTTT	CASSLMGSGHTEAFF
-	TRBV10-3	-	TRBJ1-1	TGTGCCATCAGTGAGTCATCAGGAACACCTTCAGAAGCTTTCTTT	CAISESSGTPSEAFF
-	TRBV12-5	-	TRBJ1-2	TGTGCTAGTGGTTTGGGTACACAGGGAAACTATGGCTACACCTTC	CASGLGTQGNYGYTF
few	TRBV6-5	TRBD2	TRBJ2-7	TGTGCCAGCGGGACTAGCGGGGGACCCTACGAGCAGTACTTC	CASGTSGGPYEQYF
-	TRBV6-1	-	TRBJ1-3	TGTGCCAGCAGTGAAAACCCCTACAGGGAAGGAGGAAACACCATATATTTT	CASSENPYREGGNTIYF
-	TRBV2	-	TRBJ1-6	TGTGCCAGCAGAGCTACAGAAAATTCACCCCTCCACTTT	CASRATENSPLHF
-	TRBV19	-	TRBJ1-5	TGTGCCAGTAGTAGCGACTCTGGCAATCAGCCCCAGCATTTT	CASSSDSGNQPQHF
-	TRBV6-2/TRBV6-3	-	TRBJ2-4	TGTGCCAGCAGTTCCGGGGTGGCTGGGGGCCGGAACATTCAGTACTTC	CASSSGVAGGRNIQYF
-	TRBV6-4	TRBD1	TRBJ2-1	TGTGCCAGCAGTTCCGGGACAGGGGGCAATGAGCAGTTCTTC	CASSSGTGGNEQFF
-	TRBV11-2	TRBD1	TRBJ1-5	TGTGCCAGCTGCGACAGGGTGCGACAGCCCCAGCATTTT	CASCDRVRQPQHF
-	TRBV7-2	-	TRBJ1-3	TGTGCCAGCAGCTTACAGGGTAGCACCCGTCAGATCGGAAACACCATATATTTT	CASSLQGSTRQIGNTIYF
-	TRBV13	-	TRBJ1-4	TGTGCCAGCAGCTTTTTAAGCTCTAAAAAACTGTTTTTT	CASSFLSSKKLFF
-	TRBV20-1	-	TRBJ1-2	TGCAGTGCTAGTGGGGACCGCTACACCTTC	CSASGDRYTF
-	TRBV28	-	TRBJ2-7	TGTGCCAGCAGTTTGCGGGCGGCGGGAAACTACGAGCAGTACTTC	CASSLRAAGNYEQYF
-	TRBV7-2	-	TRBJ2-7	TGTGCCAGCAGCTTCCTAGACGTCTTGGCGGGGTACGAGCAGTACTTC	CASSFLDVLAGYEQYF
-	TRBV10-3	-	TRBJ2-7	TGTGCCATCAGCCCACTTGACACCTCCTACGAGCAGTACTTC	CAISPLDTSYEQYF
-	TRBV30	TRBD1	TRBJ1-1	TGTGCCTGGAGTCCAATCGACAGGGACACTGAAGCTTTCTTT	CAWSPIDRDTEAFF